The 25 T cell receptor beta chains given below trace back to one sample, sequenced in a study of T-cell memory formation after mild COVID-19. Each CDR3 protein is one row after TCRdb ran MiXCR on the 5' RACE reads. The sample yields under 650,000 distinct CDR3 sequences, roughly 18% seen once. The sequenced sample consisted of PBMCs or a T cell subset sorted from them (not recorded which). These receptors were obtained from an adult woman who had mild COVID-19 (a few samples of this study predate the infection). Cell type and time point are not known.

This clonotype was detected a few times. This chain connects TRBV7-6 to TRBJ2-5; D gene unclear. The CDR3 has 13 amino acids. The ends were cut back, 1 base at V and 2 bases at J, with 5 bases in the middle. Germline assignment: CDR1 SGHVS and CDR2 FNYEAQ. For the CDR3, the DNA is TGTGCCAGCAGCTTAGAATTACAAGAGACCCAGTACTTC. This codes for CASSLELQETQYF.

The chain carries TRBV7-2 and TRBJ2-7, with 9 nucleotides matching TRBD2. Trimming removed 4 bases from V and 6 bases from J; junction bases left unmatched: 13. CDR1 SGHTA and CDR2 FQGNSA come from the germline V gene. This CDR3 contains 16 residues. The CDR3 is CASSSLREGLPREQYF. The CDR3 nucleotides read TGTGCCAGCAGCTCCCTGCGGGAGGGCCTCCCTCGCGAGCAGTACTTC.

This clonotype turned up a few times. The V gene is TRBV6-1, the J gene TRBJ2-2; TRBD1 might be the D (5 bases). The CDR3 runs to 15 residues. Germline V gene sequence: CDR1 MNHNS, CDR2 SASEGT. V was trimmed by 5 bases and J by 3 bases, leaving 13 bases between them. CDR3 amino acids: CASSQSQGYTGELFF. The CDR3 nucleotides read TGTGCCAGCAGTCAAAGTCAGGGATACACCGGGGAGCTGTTTTTT.

The table lists this clonotype with a few counts. J is TRBJ2-3 and V is TRBV27; 8 bases match TRBD2. V lost 4 bases, J lost 2 bases, and 17 bases stayed unmatched. The CDR3 sequence is 19 residues long. Germline values: CDR1 MNHEY, CDR2 SMNVEV (reference sequence). The CDR3 region has the DNA TGTGCCAGCAGTTCGTACAACCTGATCGGGAGGGGTTACACAGATACGCAGTATTTT. Translation gives CASSSYNLIGRGYTDTQYF.

The chain couples TRBV13 to TRBJ1-3; D is unresolved. V was shortened by 3 bases and J by 0 bases, with 9 bases between the two germline ends. Germline values: CDR1 PRHDT, CDR2 FYEKMQ (reference sequence). CDR3 length: 15 residues. The CDR3, as DNA: TGTGCCAGCAGCTTTGGTCTGGGCTCTGGAAACACCATATATTTT. Amino acids: CASSFGLGSGNTIYF. The full variable domain, its missing parts supplied by reference TRBV13 and TRBJ1-3, is AAGVIQSPRHLIKEKRETATLKCYPIPRHDTVYWYQQGPGQDPQFLISFYEKMQSDKGSIPDRFSAQQFSDYHSELNMSSLELGDSALYFCASSFGLGSGNTIYFGEGSWLTVV.

This chain connects TRBV6-6 to TRBJ2-4; 8 bases align to TRBD2. After removal of 2 bases from V and 8 bases from J, the junction contained 11 bases not matched to a gene. The length of the CDR3 is 16 residues. Germline CDR1 reads MNHNY; CDR2 reads SVGAGI (reference sequence). This chain's CDR3 is CASSYKRELRGDIQYF. CDR3 sequence (DNA): TGTGCCAGCAGTTACAAGCGGGAGTTAAGGGGGGACATTCAGTACTTC.

This clonotype was detected a few times. V is TRBV20-1 and J is TRBJ2-7; TRBD1 might be the D (5 bases). The CDR3 contains 14 residues. V shed 1 base and J shed 3 bases, with 13 bases lying between them. Germline V gene sequence: CDR1 DFQATT, CDR2 SNEGSKA (reference sequence). The CDR3: CSARGGGRFYEQYF. The CDR3 nucleotides read TGCAGTGCTAGAGGGGGCGGACGGTTCTACGAGCAGTACTTC.

At least ten counts were recorded for this clonotype. As DNA, the CDR3 is TGTGCCAGCAGTTTAGCGGCCAGGGCGCTCGACGAGCAGTACTTC. This codes for CASSLAARALDEQYF. V gene TRBV12-3 or TRBV12-4 combines with J gene TRBJ2-7; tentative D call: TRBD1 (5 bases). CDR3 length: 15 amino acids. The V end lost 0 bases, the J end lost 5 bases, and 14 bases lay between the germline ends.

This chain links TRBV29-1 with TRBJ2-1; 10 bases line up with TRBD2. V lost 4 bases and J lost 10; bases outside the gene matches: 4. CDR3 length: 12 residues. Germline lookup yields CDR1 SQVTM and CDR2 ANQGSEA. In nucleotides, the CDR3 is TGCAGCGTTGTAGCGGGAGGTAGAGAGCAGTTCTTC. As protein: CSVVAGGREQFF.

This chain uses TRBV24-1 with TRBJ2-7; 10 nucleotides agree with TRBD1. The germline CDR1 and CDR2 sequences are KGHDR and SFDVKD. V was pared by 3 bases and J by 4 bases, with 8 bases of the junction left unmatched. The CDR3 consists of 16 residues. CDR3 DNA: TGTGCCACCAGTGATCCACGGACAGGGGGGGAGTACGAGCAGTACTTC. Encoded protein: CATSDPRTGGEYEQYF.

V is TRBV6-4 and J is TRBJ1-5; no definite D call. Germline loops: CDR1 MRHNA, CDR2 SNTAGT. V lost 3 bases to trimming and J lost 0 bases, with 9 bases between them. The CDR3 consists of 15 residues. Written as DNA, the CDR3 is TGTGCCAGCAGTGAGAGTTCAGTTAGCAATCAGCCCCAGCATTTT. Translated: CASSESSVSNQPQHF.

The V gene is TRBV11-3, the J gene TRBJ1-1, with D possibly TRBD1 on 5 matching bases. Germline values: CDR1 SGHNT, CDR2 YENEEA. V lost 1 base to trimming and J lost 1 base, with 16 bases between them. The CDR3 spans 17 residues. CDR3 nucleotides: TGTGCCAGCAGCTTAGTAGGAACGGGGGTAGGGAACACTGAAGCTTTCTTT. This codes for CASSLVGTGVGNTEAFF. Supplemented by reference TRBV11-3 and TRBJ1-1, the full variable domain reads EAGVVQSPRYKIIEKKQPVAFWCNPISGHNTLYWYLQNLGQGPELLIRYENEEAVDDSQLPKDRFSAERLKGVDSTLKIQPAELGDSAVYLCASSLVGTGVGNTEAFFGQGTRLTVV.

This clonotype came up a few times. The chain links TRBV5-1 to TRBJ2-7, with D possibly TRBD1 on 5 matching bases. Germline V gives CDR1 SGHRS, CDR2 YFSETQ. The V end lost 0 bases, the J end lost 7 bases, and 14 bases lay between the germline ends. The CDR3 runs to 14 residues. For the CDR3, the DNA is TGCGCCAGCAGCTTGGGGCAGGGCGTGGTGGAGCAGTACTTC. Its translation: CASSLGQGVVEQYF.

The table lists this clonotype with many counts. This rearrangement joins TRBV12-3 or TRBV12-4 to TRBJ2-3; 8 bases match TRBD2. V was clipped by 1 base and J by 4 bases; unmatched bases: 1. This CDR3 is 14 amino acids long. The CDR3 is CASSLELAADTQYF. CDR3 sequence (DNA): TGTGCCAGCAGTTTAGAACTAGCGGCAGATACGCAGTATTTT.

This clonotype was counted between two and nine times. The chain joins TRBV27 to TRBJ2-1; D gene ambiguous. The germline V gene has CDR1 MNHEY and CDR2 SMNVEV (reference sequence). Trimming took off 6 bases at V and 3 bases at J, with 12 bases between the two ends. This CDR3 contains 14 residues. CDR3 DNA: TGTGCCAGCAGCCGCGCTAGTAACTACAATGAGCAGTTCTTC. This codes for CASSRASNYNEQFF.

This chain uses TRBV25-1 with TRBJ2-7; 7 bases match TRBD2. This CDR3 contains 16 residues. Germline CDR1 and CDR2: MGHDK and SYGVNS. The V and J ends lost 3 bases and 2 bases, in that order; junction bases with no gene match: 10. The CDR3: CASSEQSGGRAYEQYF. The CDR3 DNA reads as TGTGCCAGCAGTGAGCAATCGGGGGGTCGGGCCTACGAGCAGTACTTC.

This clonotype was counted a few times. The chain recombines TRBV6-1 with TRBJ1-1; D is unresolved. CDR1 is MNHNS, CDR2 SASEGT, per germline. CDR3 size: 13 residues. Trimming took 10 bases from V and 3 from J, leaving 15 bases between them. CDR3 loop: CATGFGEDTEAFF. The CDR3 coding sequence is TGTGCCACCGGGTTCGGGGAGGACACTGAAGCTTTCTTT.

A few counts support this clonotype. This CDR3 reads CASSLWLAGATQETQYF. The CDR3 nucleotides read TGCGCCAGCAGCTTGTGGCTAGCGGGGGCTACGCAAGAGACCCAGTACTTC. This chain uses TRBV5-1 with TRBJ2-5; 10 positions match TRBD2. Germline CDR1 is SGHRS and CDR2 is YFSETQ. Trimming at V came to 1 base and at J to 2 bases, leaving 8 bases not matched to a gene. The CDR3 consists of 17 residues.

Only a few counts were recorded for this clonotype. The chain couples TRBV29-1 to TRBJ2-7; D is tentatively TRBD1 or TRBD2 (6 bases each). The CDR3 has 15 residues. In germline, CDR1 is SQVTM, CDR2 ANQGSEA. The V gene lost 3 bases and the J gene lost 4 bases, with 19 bases spanning the gap. The CDR3, as DNA: TGCAGCGTTGAGGAGACGGGGGCTGTACCTTACGAGCAGTACTTC. Translation gives CSVEETGAVPYEQYF.

With respect to this clonotype: The junction and the germline gene differ at one end; a read error may be behind it. Here the CDR3 DNA reads TGTGGCAGCAACCCGGTGGGAGGAGGCTTCTACGAGCAGTACTTC. It codes for CGSNPVGGGFYEQYF. V gene TRBV6-5 combines with J gene TRBJ2-7, with D perhaps matching TRBD2 (6 bases). CDR3 size: 15 residues. Germline V gene data show CDR1 as MNHEY and CDR2 as SVGAGI.

This clonotype was detected a few times. This sequence joins TRBV6-2 or TRBV6-3 and TRBJ2-2, with 11 bases that match TRBD2. Germline CDR1 reads MNHEY; CDR2 reads SVGEGT. V dropped 6 bases and J dropped 9; count of bases not matched to a gene: 9. The CDR3 loop spans 15 amino acids. The CDR3 coding sequence is TGTGCCAGCAGGGGAACTAGCGGGGGACGTCGGGAGCTGTTTTTT. Its translation is CASRGTSGGRRELFF.

This clonotype was counted a few times. V usage is TRBV10-3 and J usage is TRBJ2-7, with 10 positions matching TRBD1. The CDR3 extends over 14 amino acids. The trim removed 4 bases at V and 0 bases at J, leaving 0 bases unmatched. The V gene's germline CDR1 is ENHRY and CDR2 SYGVKD. The CDR3 DNA is TGTGCCATCAGTGGGACAGGGGGCTCCTACGAGCAGTACTTC. Translation: CAISGTGGSYEQYF.

The rearrangement joins TRBV3-1 to TRBJ2-3; maybe TRBD1 (6 bases). The V gene lost 3 bases and the J gene lost 1 base, with 14 bases spanning the gap. The germline V gene encodes CDR1 LGHDT and CDR2 YNNKEL (reference sequence). The CDR3 is 16 amino acids. In DNA form, the CDR3 reads TGTGCCAGCAGCCATCAGGCAGGGGATGGCACAGATACGCAGTATTTT. Its protein is CASSHQAGDGTDTQYF.

This chain connects TRBV15 to TRBJ2-7; TRBD2 agrees at 9 bases. The V gene's germline CDR1 is LNHNV and CDR2 YYDKDF (reference sequence). The CDR3 extends over 15 amino acids. V lost 0 bases to trimming and J lost 6 bases; unmatched junction nucleotides: 6. The CDR3 protein is CATSREGGRASEQYF. CDR3 sequence (DNA): TGTGCCACCAGCAGAGAAGGCGGGAGGGCGTCCGAGCAGTACTTC.

This clonotype was seen a handful of times. The chain has TRBV9 and TRBJ2-7; weak D call: TRBD1 (5 bases). V gave up 0 bases and J gave up 2 bases, with 12 bases separating them. CDR3 length equals 15 residues. Germline V gene sequence: CDR1 SGDLS, CDR2 YYNGEE. The chain's CDR3 is CASSVGQGIAYEQYF. The CDR3 DNA reads TGTGCCAGCAGCGTAGGGCAGGGAATAGCCTACGAGCAGTACTTC.